This entry concerns a single TCR beta chain. The PCR contained 60 Vbeta and 13 Jbeta primers. Sequenced by immunoSEQ multiplex PCR; TCRdb stores in-frame clones only, minus some. The sample holds approximately 300,000 clones, 80% to 90% seen once. This specimen comes from a study of cytomegalovirus exposure and HLA in healthy donors. Germline CDR1 and CDR2: GTSNPN and SVGIG (reference sequence). This CDR3 has 15 amino acids. V was cut by 2 bases and J by 2 bases, with 12 bases left in between. This sequence originates from a woman in her thirties or forties in good health and CMV-seropositive. V gene TRBV30 combines with J gene TRBJ1-4; possible D gene TRBD1, 5 bases. What was sequenced was PBMCs. CDR3 protein: CAWSWGGGTNEKLFF. The CDR3 DNA follows: TGTGCCTGGAGTTGGGGGGGTGGGACTAATGAAAAACTGTTTTTT.